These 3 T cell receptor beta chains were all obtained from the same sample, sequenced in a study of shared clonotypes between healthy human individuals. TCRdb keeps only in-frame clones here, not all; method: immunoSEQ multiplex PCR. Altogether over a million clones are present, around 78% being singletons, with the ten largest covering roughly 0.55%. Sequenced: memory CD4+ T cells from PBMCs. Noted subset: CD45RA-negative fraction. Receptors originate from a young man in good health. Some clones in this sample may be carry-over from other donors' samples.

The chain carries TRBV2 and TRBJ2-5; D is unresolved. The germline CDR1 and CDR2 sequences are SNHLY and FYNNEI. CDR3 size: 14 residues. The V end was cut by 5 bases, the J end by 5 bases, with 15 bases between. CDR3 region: CASSNTIPQETQYF. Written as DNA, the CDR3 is TGTGCCAGCAGTAACACAATCCCCCAGGAGACCCAGTACTTC.

The CDR3 sequence is CASSSGSSGTRHQETQYF. In DNA, the CDR3 is TGCGCCAGCAGCTCTGGATCATCCGGGACACGCCACCAAGAGACCCAGTACTTC. The genes are TRBV5-1 and TRBJ2-5, with a possible D match to TRBD1 (6 bases). V was shortened by 3 bases and J by 0 bases, with 21 bases between the two germline ends. Per the germline V gene, CDR1 is SGHRS and CDR2 is YFSETQ. The CDR3 has 18 residues.

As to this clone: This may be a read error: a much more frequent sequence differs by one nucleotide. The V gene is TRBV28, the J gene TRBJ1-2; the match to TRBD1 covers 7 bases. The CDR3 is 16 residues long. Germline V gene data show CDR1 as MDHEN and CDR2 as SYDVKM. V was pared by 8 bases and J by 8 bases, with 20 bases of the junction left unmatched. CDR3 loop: CASWMAGGGGWGGYTF. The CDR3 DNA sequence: TGTGCCAGCTGGATGGCCGGTGGAGGGGGCTGGGGAGGCTACACCTTC.